This T cell receptor (beta chain) comes out of a study of T cell responses to AZD1222 COVID-19 vaccine. About this clone itself: As yet, its antigen is unknown. Within the sample, other DNA sequences also encode this same CDR3.

Study-wide points: Spike-specific TCR breadth and depth both grew after two AZD1222 doses.

Only in-frame clones appear in the TCRdb table, and some are missing; sequencing was by immunoSEQ multiplex PCR. This sample has around 270,000 clones; 94% occur once, and the top ten carry less than 0.6%. This CDR3 has 14 residues. Germline values: CDR1 SGHTA, CDR2 FQGTGA. V lost 1 base, J lost 1 base, and 4 bases lay in between. Sequencing was performed on peripheral blood, taken 28 days after the second AZD1222 dose. The receptor was derived from an adult who received the AZD1222 COVID-19 vaccine. V and J are TRBV7-3 and TRBJ2-2, with D unclear. The CDR3 DNA reads TGTGCCAGCAGCTTAAGAGGGAACACCGGGGAGCTGTTTTTT. Translation: CASSLRGNTGELFF.